The T cell receptor (beta chain) described here comes from a study of blood T cell repertoires in COVID-19. Overall study context: Collection of acute and convalescent COVID-19 samples took place in the United States, Italy and Spain. T cells, B-cell-depleted T cells, or PBMCs supplied cDNA or gDNA.

Germline loops: CDR1 SGHVS, CDR2 FQNEAQ. Trimming at V came to 5 bases and at J to 2 bases, leaving 8 bases not matched to a gene. This CDR3 region has 16 residues. As originally analysed: Amplification of reference gene primers was used by the study to estimate nucleated cell counts. Sequencing was performed with immunoSEQ multiplex PCR; in TCRdb, only in-frame clones are kept and a portion is missing. Clone size and V and J calls were adopted from that table, with D and trimming inferred from the DNA. The repertoire holds some 14,000 clones, around 81% seen once, with roughly 9.7% in the top ten. The receptor comes from a human donor in a cohort sampled during active COVID-19. V and J are TRBV7-8 and TRBJ2-1, with 8 bases matching TRBD2. Input material: peripheral blood. CDR3 in amino acids: CASSTPGGGAYNEQFF. For the CDR3, the DNA is TGTGCCAGCAGCACACCGGGGGGGGGCGCCTACAATGAGCAGTTCTTC.